This TCR beta chain was identified in a study of cytomegalovirus exposure and HLA in healthy donors. This CDR3 has 16 residues. The germline V and J ends were trimmed by 0 bases and 3 bases, with 11 bases remaining between them. Germline V lookup: CDR1 SEHNR, CDR2 FQNEAQ (reference sequence). Researchers ran the PCR with 60 Vbeta and 13 Jbeta primers. Assay: immunoSEQ multiplex PCR; the TCRdb copy retains only in-frame clones and omits some. The sample holds more than 100,000 clones; approximately 8.9% are singletons and the top ten take approximately 7.5%. This clone was observed a handful of times. The V gene is TRBV7-9, the J gene TRBJ2-2; tentatively, D is TRBD2 (7 bases). The clonotype comes from a woman in her 40s in good health and CMV-seropositive. Input material: PBMCs. The CDR3 nucleotides are TGTGCCAGCAGCTTAGCGGGGGGGCTCGACACCGGGGAGCTGTTTTTT. Protein: CASSLAGGLDTGELFF. Full variable domain (outside the CDR3, taken from reference TRBV7-9 and TRBJ2-2): DTGVSQNPRHKITKRGQNVTFRCDPISEHNRLYWYRQTLGQGPEFLTYFQNEAQLEKSRLLSDRFSAERPKGSFSTLEIQRTEQGDSAMYLCASSLAGGLDTGELFFGEGSRLTVL.